The entry below describes one TCR beta chain. One end of the junction is discordant with germline, which a read error may explain. The assay was immunoSEQ multiplex PCR, and TCRdb's table has in-frame clones only and misses some. The sample consists of about 29,000 clones, about 85% of them appearing once. Germline V lookup: CDR1 ENHRY, CDR2 SYGVKD. The length of the CDR3 is 14 residues. The data belong to a study of control samples from healthy donors and cancer patients. This chain links TRBV10-3 with TRBJ2-1; D gene ambiguous. Sample: formalin-fixed, paraffin-embedded tissue. The receptor was derived from a female donor with melanoma. The CDR3 reads CAISESIGIDEQFF. DNA of the CDR3: TGTGCTATCAGTGAGTCGATCGGCATCGATGAGCAGTTCTTC.